These 18 T cell receptor beta chains were all obtained from the same sample, sequenced in a study of shared clonotypes between healthy human individuals. Terminally differentiated effector memory CD45RA+ cells were excluded by CCR7 positive selection of CD45RO-negative cells. Here immunoSEQ multiplex PCR was the method, and the copy in TCRdb shows in-frame clones only, minus some. The sample holds 760,000 or so clones, 90% to 97% seen once. What was sequenced was naive CD8+ T cells sorted from blood. These receptors all stem from a man aged 30 to 45 in good health.

The chain employs TRBV7-9 and TRBJ2-7, with D perhaps being TRBD1 or TRBD2 (5 bases each). V was clipped by 5 bases and J by 0 bases, with 11 bases between them. Germline-derived CDR1 and CDR2 are SEHNR and FQNEAQ (reference sequence). The CDR3 has 14 amino acids. CDR3 protein: CASSILDSSYEQYF. Here the CDR3 DNA reads TGTGCCAGCAGCATACTAGACAGCTCCTACGAGCAGTACTTC.

The V gene is TRBV5-6, the J gene TRBJ2-1, with 9 bases fitting TRBD1. Germline values: CDR1 SGHDT, CDR2 YYEEEE. With 2 bases clipped from V and 8 bases from J, the junction kept 8 bases outside the gene matches. This CDR3 spans 15 amino acids. CDR3 in amino acids: CASSLPGQGFDEQFF. The CDR3 DNA sequence: TGTGCCAGCAGCTTACCGGGACAGGGTTTCGATGAGCAGTTCTTC.

This sequence joins TRBV7-2 and TRBJ1-2; weak D call: TRBD1 (5 bases). V gave up 6 bases and J gave up 4 bases, with 15 bases separating them. The germline V gene has CDR1 SGHTA and CDR2 FQGNSA. CDR3 length equals 14 residues. CDR3: CASSSSRVSYGYTF. The DNA for the CDR3 is TGTGCCAGCAGTTCCAGCAGGGTTTCCTATGGCTACACCTTC.

The V gene is TRBV27, the J gene TRBJ1-2; 10 bases agree with TRBD1. Germline lookup yields CDR1 MNHEY and CDR2 SMNVEV (reference sequence). The CDR3 loop spans 15 amino acids. The ends lost 0 bases at V and 6 bases at J; junction bases unmatched: 4. The CDR3 DNA follows: TGTGCCAGCAGTTTATCTGAGACAGGGGGCGATGGCTACACCTTC. This encodes CASSLSETGGDGYTF.

This chain connects TRBV14 to TRBJ1-2, with TRBD1 identical over 9 bases. CDR1 is SGHDN and CDR2 is FVKESK in the germline V gene. After removal of 8 bases from V and 0 bases from J, the junction contained 10 bases not matched to a gene. The CDR3 spans 16 residues. As DNA, the CDR3 is TGTGCCAGCCGAGGCAGGACAGGGGACACTAACTATGGCTACACCTTC. It codes for CASRGRTGDTNYGYTF.

The chain recombines TRBV9 with TRBJ2-7, with 8 bases fitting TRBD2. Trimming removed 3 bases from V and 6 bases from J; junction bases left unmatched: 11. CDR1 SGDLS and CDR2 YYNGEE come from the germline V gene. CDR3 length: 15 residues. DNA for the CDR3: TGTGCCAGCAGCGGCGGTAGCGGGAACCCCGTCGAGCAGTACTTC. Translation gives CASSGGSGNPVEQYF.

The chain joins TRBV28 to TRBJ2-3, with 7 bases fitting TRBD2. Germline V gives CDR1 MDHEN, CDR2 SYDVKM. The trim removed 6 bases at V and 2 bases at J, leaving 5 bases unmatched. The CDR3 loop spans 14 amino acids. The CDR3 protein is CASRPREYTDTQYF. The CDR3 DNA is TGTGCCAGCAGACCGCGGGAGTACACAGATACGCAGTATTTT.

This clone appeared a single time. The chain links TRBV7-9 to TRBJ2-1, with D possibly TRBD2 on 6 matching bases. V was pared by 3 bases and J by 3 bases, with 18 bases between. From germline, CDR1 is SEHNR and CDR2 FQNEAQ (reference sequence). The CDR3 length is 17 residues. The CDR3 loop is CASSFDSSGGDYNEQFF. CDR3 nucleotide sequence: TGTGCCAGCAGCTTCGATTCTTCCGGAGGGGACTACAATGAGCAGTTCTTC.

This chain uses TRBV19 with TRBJ2-3; TRBD2 aligns across 14 bases. Trimming cost V 5 bases and J 1 base; bases outside gene matches: 8. The CDR3 sequence is 18 residues long. Germline V CDR1 and CDR2: LNHDA, SQIVND (reference sequence). In DNA, the CDR3 is TGTGCCAGTAGTCTCCGACTAGCGGGAGGGCCGGGCACAGATACGCAGTATTTT. This codes for CASSLRLAGGPGTDTQYF.

This CDR3 is CASSLGGAGELFF. Here the CDR3 DNA reads TGTGCCAGCAGCTTAGGCGGGGCCGGGGAGCTGTTTTTT. This chain connects TRBV5-4 to TRBJ2-2; tentatively, D is TRBD2 (6 bases). Looked up from germline, CDR1 is SGHNT and CDR2 is YYREEE (reference sequence). The CDR3 is made up of 13 amino acids. The V end was cut by 2 bases, the J end by 6 bases, with 8 bases between.

This chain connects TRBV27 to TRBJ2-1, with D tentatively TRBD1 or TRBD2 (5 bases each). The V end was cut by 3 bases, the J end by 5 bases, with 11 bases between. The CDR3 is made up of 14 amino acids. The germline CDR1 and CDR2 sequences are MNHEY and SMNVEV (reference sequence). As DNA, the CDR3 is TGTGCCAGCAGTTTCTCGGGGCATCACAATGAGCAGTTCTTC. This sequence encodes CASSFSGHHNEQFF.

The chain has TRBV2 and TRBJ2-1; TRBD2 matches at 7 bases. The CDR3 has 16 amino acids. The ends lost 8 bases at V and 1 base at J; junction bases unmatched: 11. In germline, CDR1 is SNHLY, CDR2 FYNNEI. CDR3 coding DNA: TGTGCCAGCCTTATCCGCGAGCGGGAATCCTACAATGAGCAGTTCTTC. As protein: CASLIRERESYNEQFF.

The chain joins TRBV29-1 to TRBJ2-1; 8 positions agree with TRBD2. Germline loops: CDR1 SQVTM, CDR2 ANQGSEA. The CDR3 runs 17 residues. Unmatched junction bases numbered 12, after V lost 1 base and J lost 4 bases. CDR3 DNA sequence: TGCAGCGTTGAAGGAGTTCAGGAACTAGCGGTGTACAATGAGCAGTTCTTC. It codes for CSVEGVQELAVYNEQFF.

V usage is TRBV27 and J usage is TRBJ1-2; D remains unclear. The CDR3 runs to 14 residues. The V end was cut by 3 bases, the J end by 6 bases, with 14 bases between. CDR1 is MNHEY, CDR2 SMNVEV, per germline (reference sequence). The CDR3 loop is CASSLAGAPNGYTF. The CDR3 nucleotides read TGTGCCAGCAGTTTGGCAGGAGCGCCAAATGGCTACACCTTC.

This chain uses TRBV7-8 with TRBJ2-1, with a weak D call TRBD2 (6 bases). The V and J ends lost 5 bases and 0 bases respectively, with 14 bases between them. The CDR3 is made up of 16 amino acids. Germline loops: CDR1 SGHVS, CDR2 FQNEAQ. Written as DNA, the CDR3 is TGTGCCAGCAGCCCCTGGACTAAGAGCTCCTACAATGAGCAGTTCTTC. Protein sequence: CASSPWTKSSYNEQFF.

This clone was picked up one time. This chain joins TRBV6-5 and TRBJ2-1; weak D call: TRBD2 (5 bases). The V and J ends lost 4 bases and 7 bases respectively, with 17 bases between them. The CDR3 length is 15 residues. Germline lookup yields CDR1 MNHEY and CDR2 SVGAGI. The CDR3 is CASSSSAGPGNEQFF. The DNA of the CDR3 is TGTGCCAGCAGTTCCAGCGCGGGCCCTGGGAATGAGCAGTTCTTC.

V gene TRBV29-1 combines with J gene TRBJ1-4, with TRBD1 as a possible D gene (5 bases). The ends were cut back, 6 bases at V and 11 bases at J, with 19 bases in the middle. This CDR3 region has 13 residues. The germline V gene has CDR1 SQVTM and CDR2 ANQGSEA. CDR3: CSVRSETDNKLFF. The CDR3 DNA follows: TGCAGCGTCCGAAGTGAAACGGACAACAAACTGTTTTTT.

The V and J genes are TRBV14 and TRBJ2-1; TRBD2 aligns across 7 bases. Trimming took 5 bases from V and 9 from J; bases not matched to a gene: 4. In germline, CDR1 is SGHDN, CDR2 FVKESK. This CDR3 spans 12 amino acids. The CDR3 nucleotides are TGTGCCAGCAGCTCTAGCGGATTTGAGCAGTTCTTC. This sequence encodes CASSSSGFEQFF.